This section outlines one T cell receptor (beta chain) sequence together with its context. Its cognate antigen is unknown. Trimming took 0 bases from V and 12 from J, leaving 8 bases between them. This CDR3 is built from 10 residues. The germline V gene encodes CDR1 DFQATT and CDR2 SNEGSKA (reference sequence). Scientists ran DNA taken from cultured CD4+ T cells through the Oncomine TCR Beta short-read assay for sequencing. Genomic DNA was isolated from cultured CD4+ T cells. TCRdb re-derived calls from the PCR reads in MiXCR, one entry per CDR3 protein. The top ten hold about 34% of the sample, which has about 6,900 distinct CDR3 sequences, over 20% seen once. Indicated treatment: roughly ten-day PBMC culture with coronavirus spike peptide pools or control peptides (ViraFEST assay). Researchers collected the unexposed donor's CD4+ T cells before the COVID-19 pandemic (2011-2018). This sample was included in a study of vaccination and CD4 T cells after COVID-19.

The rearrangement joins TRBV20-1 to TRBJ1-2, with D unresolved. This clonotype was obtained from a human donor in good health. Input material: CD4+ T cells from blood, cultured in vitro. CDR3 sequence reads: CSAREYGDTF. The DNA for the CDR3 is TGCAGTGCTAGAGAATACGGGGACACCTTC.